These 23 T cell receptor beta chains came from one sample sequenced in a study of shared clonotypes between healthy human individuals. The data were produced by immunoSEQ multiplex PCR, yet TCRdb's version contains in-frame clones alone and is incomplete. Of more than 2,000,000 clones in the sample, 85% to 95% are singletons; the top ten hold about 0.37%. Sequencing was done on a sample of naive CD4+ T cells from PBMCs. Subset denoted: CD45RA+ positively selected. All receptors derive from a man in his late teens or twenties in good health. Some clones in this sample may be carry-over from other donors' samples.

This sequence joins TRBV5-4 and TRBJ2-5, with 7 bases matching TRBD1. The CDR3 length is 14 residues. Germline V CDR1 and CDR2: SGHNT, YYREEE (reference sequence). The V and J ends lost 0 bases and 3 bases, in that order; junction bases with no gene match: 2. The CDR3 DNA reads TGTGCCAGCAGCTTGGGGGGACAGAAAGAGACCCAGTACTTC. It encodes CASSLGGQKETQYF.

V gene TRBV28 combines with J gene TRBJ1-1; 9 positions agree with TRBD1. J gave up 11 bases and V 6 bases, and 16 bases lay outside the gene matches. Germline V gene data show CDR1 as MDHEN and CDR2 as SYDVKM. CDR3 length equals 15 residues. The CDR3 DNA is TGTGCCAGCAGCCAGAGCCCGGGACAGGGCGTTAGGGCTTTCTTT. Its translation: CASSQSPGQGVRAFF. Combining the CDR3 with reference TRBV28 and TRBJ1-1 gives the whole variable domain DVKVTQSSRYLVKRTGEKVFLECVQDMDHENMFWYRQDPGLGLRLIYFSYDVKMKEKGDIPEGYSVSREKKERFSLILESASTNQTSMYLCASSQSPGQGVRAFFGQGTRLTVV.

In its sample, this clone was seen a few times. The gene calls are TRBV5-1 and TRBJ1-1, with TRBD1 matching over 7 bases. Germline CDR1 and CDR2: SGHRS and YFSETQ. With 4 bases clipped from V and 3 bases from J, the junction kept 9 bases outside the gene matches. The CDR3 runs to 15 residues. Here the CDR3 reads CASSTRQGGYTEAFF. In DNA, the CDR3 is TGCGCCAGCAGCACCCGACAGGGCGGGTACACTGAAGCTTTCTTT.

This clone was observed once. The chain combines TRBV7-9 with TRBJ2-1; 12 bases agree with TRBD2. Trimming at V came to 3 bases and at J to 2 bases, leaving 5 bases not matched to a gene. Germline loops: CDR1 SEHNR, CDR2 FQNEAQ (reference sequence). The CDR3 is 17 residues long. The CDR3 here is CASSFRRTSGAYNEQFF. The CDR3 region has the DNA TGTGCCAGCAGCTTCCGACGGACTAGCGGGGCCTACAATGAGCAGTTCTTC. Full variable domain (missing parts from reference TRBV7-9 and TRBJ2-1): DTGVSQNPRHKITKRGQNVTFRCDPISEHNRLYWYRQTLGQGPEFLTYFQNEAQLEKSRLLSDRFSAERPKGSFSTLEIQRTEQGDSAMYLCASSFRRTSGAYNEQFFGPGTRLTVL.

The rearrangement uses TRBV28 and TRBJ2-1, with 7 bases fitting TRBD1. Germline trimming cut 7 bases from V and 4 bases from J; bases unmatched to any gene: 7. The CDR3 is 14 residues long. In germline, CDR1 is MDHEN, CDR2 SYDVKM. The DNA of the CDR3 is TGTGCCAGCAACCTCCCGGGACAGTACAATGAGCAGTTCTTC. Residues: CASNLPGQYNEQFF.

The chain uses TRBV5-5 and TRBJ2-7; the D call may be TRBD1 or TRBD2 (5 bases each). V was clipped by 4 bases and J by 3 bases, with 14 bases between them. The CDR3 spans 14 residues. In germline, CDR1 is SGHKS, CDR2 YYEKEE (reference sequence). CDR3 loop: CASSLGTVNYEQYF. The CDR3 coding sequence is TGTGCCAGCAGCCTAGGGACCGTAAACTACGAGCAGTACTTC.

The count of this clone is one. V and J are TRBV7-9 and TRBJ2-5; TRBD2 matches at 7 bases. The CDR3 length is 13 residues. J lost 5 bases, V lost 1 base, and 1 base had no gene match. Germline loops: CDR1 SEHNR, CDR2 FQNEAQ (reference sequence). The CDR3 DNA is TGTGCCAGCAGCTTAGGGGAGGGCGAGACCCAGTACTTC. Encoded protein: CASSLGEGETQYF. Variable domain in full (rest from reference TRBV7-9 and TRBJ2-5): DTGVSQNPRHKITKRGQNVTFRCDPISEHNRLYWYRQTLGQGPEFLTYFQNEAQLEKSRLLSDRFSAERPKGSFSTLEIQRTEQGDSAMYLCASSLGEGETQYFGPGTRLLVL.

Notes on this clone: The same CDR3 also results from other DNA sequences found in this sample. The genes are TRBV18 and TRBJ1-5; D unresolved. This CDR3 spans 12 amino acids. Trimming pared 0 bases from V and 5 bases from J, leaving 2 bases between. In germline, CDR1 is KGHSH, CDR2 LQKENI. CDR3 bases: TGTGCCAGCTCACCACCGGATCAGCCCCAGCATTTT. Translating it yields CASSPPDQPQHF.

This clone came up once. V is TRBV11-2 and J is TRBJ2-7, with TRBD2 matching 13 bases. Germline values: CDR1 SGHAT, CDR2 FQNNGV. The CDR3 is 17 residues long. Trimming removed 5 bases from V and 6 bases from J; junction bases left unmatched: 13. The CDR3 nucleotides are TGTGCCAGCAGCCCACTAGCGGGAGGGCTTAGGTCCGCCGAGCAGTACTTC. As protein: CASSPLAGGLRSAEQYF.

The count of this clone is one. The CDR3 sequence is CASSRRTGARTGELFF. The CDR3 DNA reads TGTGCCAGCAGCCGGCGGACGGGAGCGCGCACCGGGGAGCTGTTTTTT. The V call is TRBV4-2, the J call TRBJ2-2; tentatively, D is TRBD2 (6 bases). Trimming took 4 bases from V and 4 from J, leaving 16 bases between them. This CDR3 region has 16 residues. Looked up from germline, CDR1 is LGHNA and CDR2 is YNFKEQ.

The V and J genes are TRBV18 and TRBJ1-3; TRBD1 agrees at 8 bases. Germline lookup yields CDR1 KGHSH and CDR2 LQKENI. The CDR3 covers 15 residues. V was pared by 0 bases and J by 4 bases, with 2 bases of the junction left unmatched. The CDR3, as DNA: TGTGCCAGCTCACCACCGAGGACAGGGGGAAACACCATATATTTT. It is translated as CASSPPRTGGNTIYF. Looking up the rest from reference TRBV18 and TRBJ1-3 gives the full variable domain: NAGVMQNPRHLVRRRGQEARLRCSPMKGHSHVYWYRQLPEEGLKFMVYLQKENIIDESGMPKERFSAEFPKEGPSILRIQQVVRGDSAAYFCASSPPRTGGNTIYFGEGSWLTVV.

The chain is built from TRBV2 and TRBJ2-7; 10 nucleotides match TRBD2. This CDR3 region has 14 residues. The germline V gene encodes CDR1 SNHLY and CDR2 FYNNEI. The V gene end was trimmed by 9 bases and the J gene end by 1 base; junction bases not matched to a gene: 6. CDR3 sequence (DNA): TGTGCCAGTGCCGGACTAGCGGTTTCCTACGAGCAGTACTTC. Amino acids: CASAGLAVSYEQYF.

The chain carries TRBV6-1 and TRBJ1-5; 7 bases agree with TRBD1. Germline CDR1 is MNHNS and CDR2 is SASEGT. The CDR3 runs 15 residues. J was trimmed by 5 bases and V by 6 bases; bases with no gene match: 10. The CDR3 region is CASRFPGTADQPQHF. CDR3 in DNA: TGTGCCAGCAGGTTCCCCGGGACAGCAGATCAGCCCCAGCATTTT.

The V call is TRBV19, the J call TRBJ2-6; D ambiguous. Per the germline V gene, CDR1 is LNHDA and CDR2 is SQIVND (reference sequence). The V and J ends lost 3 bases and 5 bases respectively, with 11 bases between them. The length of the CDR3 is 15 residues. CDR3 nucleotides: TGTGCCAGTAGTATGTGGGATCTTCGGGCCAACGTCCTGACTTTC. Translated: CASSMWDLRANVLTF.

The genes are TRBV7-2 and TRBJ2-2; D gene ambiguous. Germline V gene sequence: CDR1 SGHTA, CDR2 FQGNSA. Trimming pared 1 base from V and 2 bases from J, leaving 8 bases between. The CDR3 runs to 15 residues. Written as DNA, the CDR3 is TGTGCCAGCAGCTTAGGGGCCTACAACACCGGGGAGCTGTTTTTT. Residues: CASSLGAYNTGELFF. The whole variable domain, filled in from reference TRBV7-2 and TRBJ2-2, reads GAGVSQSPSNKVTEKGKDVELRCDPISGHTALYWYRQSLGQGLEFLIYFQGNSAPDKSGLPSDRFSAERTGGSVSTLTIQRTQQEDSAVYLCASSLGAYNTGELFFGEGSRLTVL.

V usage is TRBV6-5 and J usage is TRBJ1-1; D gene uncertain. The germline gives CDR1 MNHEY, CDR2 SVGAGI. The V gene lost 4 bases and the J gene lost 6 bases, with 9 bases spanning the gap. The CDR3 is 12 amino acids. The chain's CDR3 is CASSSPGPEAFF. In DNA form, the CDR3 reads TGTGCCAGCAGTTCTCCCGGACCTGAAGCTTTCTTT.

The chain couples TRBV19 to TRBJ1-4; D unresolved. This CDR3 is built from 13 residues. Trimming shortened V by 6 bases and J by 3 bases, and 8 bases separated the two germline ends. Germline-derived CDR1 and CDR2 are LNHDA and SQIVND (reference sequence). In DNA, the CDR3 is TGTGCCAGTAGCACGGACTCTAATGAAAAACTGTTTTTT. As protein: CASSTDSNEKLFF.

The rearrangement joins TRBV30 to TRBJ1-2; D is possibly TRBD1 (5 bases). This CDR3 region has 13 residues. V was shortened by 5 bases and J by 0 bases, with 10 bases between the two germline ends. Germline-derived CDR1 and CDR2 are GTSNPN and SVGIG (reference sequence). Here the CDR3 DNA reads TGTGCCTGGTCTGACAGACCTAACTATGGCTACACCTTC. Its protein is CAWSDRPNYGYTF.

This rearrangement joins TRBV7-3 to TRBJ1-1; no definite D call. The V gene lost 2 bases and the J gene lost 2 bases, with 12 bases spanning the gap. Germline CDR1 reads SGHTA; CDR2 reads FQGTGA. This CDR3 contains 15 residues. DNA for the CDR3: TGTGCCAGCAGCTTATACGGGGTATCCAACACTGAAGCTTTCTTT. It yields the protein CASSLYGVSNTEAFF.

V gene TRBV6-5 combines with J gene TRBJ2-7, with D maybe TRBD2 (6 bases). V lost 4 bases and J lost 5, with 21 bases in between. The V gene's germline CDR1 is MNHEY and CDR2 SVGAGI. CDR3 length equals 16 residues. This CDR3 reads CASSSRALISGNEQYF. CDR3 DNA: TGTGCCAGCAGTTCCCGAGCGTTAATTAGCGGAAACGAGCAGTACTTC.

This chain links TRBV7-3 with TRBJ1-1, with D maybe TRBD1 (6 bases). The CDR3 length is 13 residues. Germline CDR1 reads SGHTA; CDR2 reads FQGTGA. V shed 6 bases and J shed 2 bases, with 10 bases lying between them. The chain's CDR3 is CASSIGGNTEAFF. For the CDR3, the DNA is TGTGCCAGCAGTATAGGGGGAAACACTGAAGCTTTCTTT.

The chain carries TRBV11-3 and TRBJ2-7; D gene unclear. The V gene's germline CDR1 is SGHNT and CDR2 YENEEA. CDR3 length: 15 amino acids. V lost 1 base to trimming and J lost 5 bases, with 15 bases between them. The DNA for the CDR3 is TGTGCCAGCAGCTTAGGGTTGGGCAAGTCCAACGAGCAGTACTTC. As protein: CASSLGLGKSNEQYF.

The chain joins TRBV10-3 to TRBJ1-2, with 9 bases identical to TRBD1. Germline V lookup: CDR1 ENHRY, CDR2 SYGVKD. The CDR3 length is 12 residues. V shed 7 bases, J shed 8 bases, and the junction held 5 bases outside the gene matches. The CDR3: CAITGTGQGYTF. For the CDR3, the DNA is TGTGCCATCACCGGGACAGGGCAAGGCTACACCTTC.